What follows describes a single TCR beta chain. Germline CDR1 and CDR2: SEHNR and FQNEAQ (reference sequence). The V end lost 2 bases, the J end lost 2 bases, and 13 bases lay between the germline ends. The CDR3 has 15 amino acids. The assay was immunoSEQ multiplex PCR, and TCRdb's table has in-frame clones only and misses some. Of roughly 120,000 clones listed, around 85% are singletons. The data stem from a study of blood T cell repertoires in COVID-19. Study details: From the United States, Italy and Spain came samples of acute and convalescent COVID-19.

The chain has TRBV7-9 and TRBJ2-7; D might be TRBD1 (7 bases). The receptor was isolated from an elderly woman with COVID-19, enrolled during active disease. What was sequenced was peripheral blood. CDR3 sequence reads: CASSLSGDRTYEQYF. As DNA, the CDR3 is TGTGCCAGCAGCTTATCGGGGGACAGAACCTACGAGCAGTACTTC.